Below are 28 T cell receptor beta chains sequenced from a single sample in a study of T-cell memory formation after mild COVID-19. Each CDR3 protein gets one entry after TCRdb re-called the 5' RACE reads with MiXCR. This repertoire shows 25,000 to 35,000 distinct CDR3 sequences, about 7.4% found once; its top ten account for about 14%. Source material: PBMCs or a T cell subset sorted from them (not recorded which). The origin of the receptors is an adult woman who had mild COVID-19 (a few samples of this study predate the infection). Cell type and time point are not known.

By its share, this clonotype is large. The chain joins TRBV7-3 to TRBJ2-1, with D possibly matching TRBD2 (5 bases). The CDR3 consists of 17 residues. Trimming removed 2 bases from V and 5 bases from J, with 19 bases in between. Germline V gives CDR1 SGHTA, CDR2 FQGTGA. CDR3 in amino acids: CASSLGSPVGRNNEQFF. The CDR3 DNA sequence: TGTGCCAGCAGCTTAGGGAGCCCCGTTGGTAGGAACAATGAGCAGTTCTTC.

By proportion, this clonotype is medium-sized. The chain carries TRBV20-1 and TRBJ1-1, with TRBD1 as a possible D gene (5 bases). V lost 1 base and J 3 bases, leaving 12 bases between the germline ends. There are 14 residues in the CDR3. Germline V gives CDR1 DFQATT, CDR2 SNEGSKA (reference sequence). CDR3 nucleotides: TGCAGTGCTAGAGGAGAGGTGGGGGACACTGAAGCTTTCTTT. Translated, it gives CSARGEVGDTEAFF.

This clonotype was counted ten times or more. The rearrangement uses TRBV7-8 and TRBJ2-7, with TRBD1 identical over 9 bases. Germline trimming cut 6 bases from V and 0 bases from J; bases unmatched to any gene: 15. This CDR3 is 18 amino acids long. Germline assignment: CDR1 SGHVS and CDR2 FQNEAQ. The CDR3 is CASSLVITPTGGSYEQYF. Written as DNA, the CDR3 is TGTGCCAGCAGTCTAGTAATTACTCCGACAGGGGGCTCCTACGAGCAGTACTTC.

This clonotype was counted many times. The chain has TRBV21-1 and TRBJ1-1. TRBV21-1 is listed as a pseudogene. This CDR3 is 13 amino acids long. Here the CDR3 reads CASSLDRDTEAFF. The CDR3 DNA is TGTGCCAGCAGCTTGGATAGAGACACTGAAGCTTTCTTT.

This clonotype has ten or more counts. CDR3 nucleotides: TGTGCCAGCAGTGCCCTAGTGTACCAAGAGACCCAGTACTTC. Translating it yields CASSALVYQETQYF. The chain joins TRBV6-2 or TRBV6-3 to TRBJ2-5, with D uncertain. Per the germline V gene, CDR1 is MNHEY and CDR2 is SVGEGT. V was cut by 5 bases and J by 0 bases, with 10 bases left in between. CDR3 size: 14 residues.

This clonotype was seen ten or more times. This chain joins TRBV6-2 or TRBV6-3 and TRBJ1-2, with a weak D call TRBD1 (5 bases). This CDR3 is 15 amino acids long. CDR1 and CDR2 (germline): MNHEY, SVGEGT. V was cut by 2 bases and J by 7 bases, with 17 bases left in between. For the CDR3, the DNA is TGTGCCAGCAGTTACCCCGGGACGCTTCGAGGTGGCTACACCTTC. It translates to CASSYPGTLRGGYTF.

This clonotype was detected ten times or more. V usage is TRBV24-1 and J usage is TRBJ2-2; no clear D. CDR3 size: 14 residues. Per germline, CDR1 KGHDR and CDR2 SFDVKD. V was pared by 4 bases and J by 6 bases, with 11 bases between. CDR3 residues: CATSEAEPPGELFF. The CDR3 DNA sequence: TGTGCCACCAGTGAAGCTGAACCTCCCGGGGAGCTGTTTTTT.

This clonotype came up many times. The V gene is TRBV6-5, the J gene TRBJ2-2; a possible D gene is TRBD1 (5 bases). The CDR3 is 14 residues long. Trimming pared 5 bases from V and 1 base from J, leaving 8 bases between. Germline V gene lookup returns CDR1 MNHEY and CDR2 SVGAGI. The CDR3 loop is CASSEGQNTGELFF. The CDR3, as DNA: TGTGCCAGCAGTGAAGGACAGAACACCGGGGAGCTGTTTTTT.

Ten or more counts support this clonotype. The chain couples TRBV18 to TRBJ2-3, with 7 bases identical to TRBD1. V lost 3 bases, J lost 1 base, and 4 bases stayed unmatched. This CDR3 contains 15 residues. Germline loops: CDR1 KGHSH, CDR2 LQKENI. The CDR3 spells CASSPTGVRTDTQYF. CDR3 DNA sequence: TGTGCCAGCTCACCTACAGGGGTCCGCACAGATACGCAGTATTTT.

This clonotype was seen at least ten times. The rearrangement joins TRBV4-1 to TRBJ2-1; 13 nucleotides match TRBD2. CDR3 length: 15 amino acids. In germline, CDR1 is MGHRA, CDR2 YSYEKL. V dropped 4 bases and J dropped 9; count of bases not matched to a gene: 6. CDR3 bases: TGCGCCAGCAGCCCTCGACTAGCGGGGGGCGGTGAGCAGTTCTTC. Translated: CASSPRLAGGGEQFF.

This clonotype appeared many times. V and J are TRBV7-9 and TRBJ2-4, with 10 positions matching TRBD1. The CDR3 is 12 amino acids. V was pared by 8 bases and J by 8 bases, with 3 bases of the junction left unmatched. Germline CDR1 and CDR2: SEHNR and FQNEAQ (reference sequence). For the CDR3, the DNA is TGTGCCAGCCATGGACAGGGGGACATTCAGTACTTC. Residues: CASHGQGDIQYF.

This clonotype ranks as medium-sized. V and J are TRBV15 and TRBJ2-3; D uncertain. V was clipped by 1 base and J by 2 bases, with 7 bases between them. In germline, CDR1 is LNHNV, CDR2 YYDKDF (reference sequence). This CDR3 region has 14 residues. The CDR3 sequence: CATSRVPDTDTQYF. The CDR3 nucleotides read TGTGCCACCAGCAGAGTGCCCGACACAGATACGCAGTATTTT.

This clonotype was observed a handful of times. V is TRBV30 and J is TRBJ1-1, with unresolved D. CDR3 length: 13 residues. Germline V gives CDR1 GTSNPN, CDR2 SVGIG (reference sequence). Between the trimmed V and J ends, which lost 0 bases and 9 bases, there was a span of 14 bases. CDR3 in DNA: TGTGCCTGGAGTGTAAGCCTCCGCTTCCAAGCTTTCTTT. Protein: CAWSVSLRFQAFF.

This clonotype was seen ten or more times. The chain carries TRBV7-2 and TRBJ2-3; 8 bases map to TRBD2. After removal of 1 base from V and 7 bases from J, the junction contained 10 bases not matched to a gene. The CDR3 length is 16 residues. Germline V gene sequence: CDR1 SGHTA, CDR2 FQGNSA. CDR3 residues: CASSLGAGRGANTQYF. CDR3 in DNA: TGTGCCAGCAGCTTAGGGGCAGGGCGGGGGGCTAATACGCAGTATTTT.

In this sample, this clonotype turned up many times. The J gene is TRBJ1-2, the V gene TRBV20-1; maybe TRBD1 (6 bases). Germline CDR1 reads DFQATT; CDR2 reads SNEGSKA (reference sequence). The V and J ends lost 1 base and 12 bases respectively, with 15 bases between them. The CDR3 extends over 12 amino acids. The CDR3 nucleotides are TGCAGTGCTAGAGTCGGGACAACGGAACACACCTTC. Its translation: CSARVGTTEHTF.

This clonotype was observed at least ten times. DNA of the CDR3: TGTGCCAGCAGCCAAGTGGGGACAGGGTCCACCGGGGAGCTGTTTTTT. Its translation: CASSQVGTGSTGELFF. V gene TRBV3-1 combines with J gene TRBJ2-2, with 9 bases fitting TRBD1. This CDR3 region has 16 residues. Germline trimming cut 1 base from V and 4 bases from J; bases unmatched to any gene: 4. Germline lookup yields CDR1 LGHDT and CDR2 YNNKEL (reference sequence). The variable domain in full, completed from reference TRBV3-1 and TRBJ2-2, reads DTAVSQTPKYLVTQMGNDKSIKCEQNLGHDTMYWYKQDSKKFLKIMFSYNNKELIINETVPNRFSPKSPDKAHLNLHINSLELGDSAVYFCASSQVGTGSTGELFFGEGSRLTVL.

This clonotype has a count of ten or more. The chain couples TRBV7-9 to TRBJ2-7; D is ambiguous. Looked up from germline, CDR1 is SEHNR and CDR2 is FQNEAQ (reference sequence). The CDR3 extends over 12 amino acids. V shed 6 bases and J shed 5 bases, with 11 bases lying between them. The CDR3 coding sequence is TGTGCCAGCAGGGCGTTAAGCCACGAGCAGTACTTC. The encoded protein is CASRALSHEQYF.

This clonotype appeared many times. The chain is built from TRBV6-1 and TRBJ1-1; 9 bases map to TRBD1. After removal of 6 bases from V and 1 base from J, the junction contained 3 bases not matched to a gene. Germline values: CDR1 MNHNS, CDR2 SASEGT. The CDR3 spans 14 residues. The CDR3 DNA is TGTGCCAGCAGACGGGACAGGGCGAACACTGAAGCTTTCTTT. Translating gives CASRRDRANTEAFF.

This clonotype was seen many times. The V call is TRBV7-6, the J call TRBJ1-2; 10 bases map to TRBD1. The CDR3 sequence is 17 residues long. After removal of 2 bases from V and 3 bases from J, the junction contained 9 bases not matched to a gene. The germline gives CDR1 SGHVS, CDR2 FNYEAQ. CDR3 amino acids: CASSLIPGTGAYYGYTF. The CDR3 DNA reads TGTGCCAGCAGCTTAATCCCCGGGACAGGGGCTTACTATGGCTACACCTTC.

This clonotype was detected ten times or more. The chain uses TRBV3-1 and TRBJ2-5; D may match TRBD1 or TRBD2 (5 bases each). Trimming left V 8 bases short and J 5 bases short, with 15 bases between. The length of the CDR3 is 13 residues. From germline, CDR1 is LGHDT and CDR2 YNNKEL (reference sequence). The CDR3: CASGGTRGETQYF. The CDR3 nucleotides read TGTGCCAGCGGTGGAACTAGGGGTGAGACCCAGTACTTC.

This clonotype appeared many times. The chain uses TRBV10-3 and TRBJ1-6; D is perhaps TRBD1 (5 bases). Germline-derived CDR1 and CDR2 are ENHRY and SYGVKD. The CDR3 is 14 residues long. The V and J ends lost 11 bases and 5 bases respectively, with 16 bases between them. The DNA for the CDR3 is TGTGCCCCGTCCGGGGGACCCGATAATTCACCCCTCCACTTT. Translating it yields CAPSGGPDNSPLHF.

This clonotype was counted at least ten times. This sequence joins TRBV11-1 and TRBJ1-2; possibly TRBD1 for D (5 bases). V was shortened by 4 bases and J by 2 bases, with 11 bases between the two germline ends. Germline V gene sequence: CDR1 SGHAT, CDR2 FQDESV (reference sequence). This CDR3 comprises 14 residues. In nucleotides, the CDR3 is TGTGCCAGCAGCTCCCTCGGGGCAAACTATGGCTACACCTTC. Protein sequence: CASSSLGANYGYTF. The full variable domain, its missing parts supplied by reference TRBV11-1 and TRBJ1-2, is EAEVAQSPRYKITEKSQAVAFWCDPISGHATLYWYRQILGQGPELLVQFQDESVVDDSQLPKDRFSAERLKGVDSTLKIQPAELGDSAMYLCASSSLGANYGYTFGSGTRLTVV.

This clonotype was found many times. CDR3 nucleotides: TGTGCCAGCAGTTTGAGAGAGCACGATGAGCAGTTCTTC. It translates to CASSLREHDEQFF. The chain uses TRBV6-2 or TRBV6-3 and TRBJ2-1; D call uncertain. Looked up from germline, CDR1 is MNHEY and CDR2 is SVGEGT. CDR3 length: 13 amino acids. Trimming removed 4 bases at V and 8 bases at J, with 12 bases between.

In its sample, this clonotype was seen many times. The V and J genes are TRBV5-1 and TRBJ2-7, with D possibly called TRBD1 or TRBD2 (5 bases each). Germline V gene sequence: CDR1 SGHRS, CDR2 YFSETQ. Trimming cost V 4 bases and J 5 bases, with 19 bases left between them. CDR3 length: 15 residues. The CDR3 protein is CASSPTDSGPDEQYF. CDR3 coding DNA: TGCGCCAGCAGCCCTACCGACAGCGGACCTGACGAGCAGTACTTC.

V and J are TRBV5-1 and TRBJ2-7; D is unresolved. There are 13 residues in the CDR3. V lost 0 bases to trimming and J lost 5 bases, with 9 bases between them. The V gene's germline CDR1 is SGHRS and CDR2 YFSETQ. Written as DNA, the CDR3 is TGCGCCAGCAGCTTGGGGACCCCCGACGAGCAGTACTTC. Residues: CASSLGTPDEQYF.

This clonotype was found many times. The chain combines TRBV20-1 with TRBJ1-1, with unresolved D. The CDR3 loop spans 10 amino acids. V was cut by 6 bases and J by 8 bases, with 10 bases left in between. From germline, CDR1 is DFQATT and CDR2 SNEGSKA (reference sequence). CDR3 nucleotides: TGCAGTGCCCTGGCTCGGGAAGCTTTCTTT. Its protein product is CSALAREAFF.

This clonotype occurred many times. The chain is built from TRBV11-1 and TRBJ1-6; the D is unclear. V was cut by 2 bases and J by 8 bases, with 7 bases left in between. CDR3 size: 13 residues. Germline lookup yields CDR1 SGHAT and CDR2 FQDESV (reference sequence). The CDR3 nucleotides are TGTGCCAGCAGCTTAAAGATCGATTCACCCCTCCACTTT. Translation gives CASSLKIDSPLHF. Looking up the rest from reference TRBV11-1 and TRBJ1-6 gives the full variable domain: EAEVAQSPRYKITEKSQAVAFWCDPISGHATLYWYRQILGQGPELLVQFQDESVVDDSQLPKDRFSAERLKGVDSTLKIQPAELGDSAMYLCASSLKIDSPLHFGNGTRLTVT.

This clonotype showed up many times. This chain links TRBV18 with TRBJ1-2; maybe TRBD1 (6 bases). V lost 3 bases to trimming and J lost 4 bases, with 15 bases between them. Germline loops: CDR1 KGHSH, CDR2 LQKENI. The CDR3 extends over 15 amino acids. The CDR3 nucleotides are TGTGCCAGCTCACCCCCAGGGGCCGCGTCCTATGGCTACACCTTC. Translating gives CASSPPGAASYGYTF. Filled out from reference TRBV18 and TRBJ1-2, the complete variable domain reads NAGVMQNPRHLVRRRGQEARLRCSPMKGHSHVYWYRQLPEEGLKFMVYLQKENIIDESGMPKERFSAEFPKEGPSILRIQQVVRGDSAAYFCASSPPGAASYGYTFGSGTRLTVV.